A single sample gave rise to the 27 T cell receptor beta chains below, sequenced in a study of Graves' ophthalmopathy and Graves' hyperthyroidism. Amplification of TCR beta CDR3 regions used RNA transcripts. Second-round multiplex PCR followed a first-round RT-PCR using HTBI primers. TCRdb reprocessed the multiplex PCR reads with MiXCR, giving one entry per CDR3 protein. Here the sample spans under 350,000 distinct CDR3 sequences, 15% to 20% being singletons. Specimen: peripheral blood. The source is an adult man with Graves' ophthalmopathy.

This clonotype was recorded many times. The CDR3 region has the DNA TGTGCCAGCAGTCCCGTGGACAGGGAAAATTCACCCCTCCACTTT. It yields the protein CASSPVDRENSPLHF. The chain is built from TRBV27 and TRBJ1-6; 8 nucleotides agree with TRBD1. The CDR3 spans 15 residues. Germline-derived CDR1 and CDR2 are MNHEY and SMNVEV (reference sequence). V shed 5 bases, J shed 7 bases, and the junction held 7 bases outside the gene matches.

This clonotype was seen ten or more times. The chain couples TRBV6-2 or TRBV6-3 to TRBJ1-2, with unresolved D. There are 15 residues in the CDR3. The germline CDR1 and CDR2 sequences are MNHEY and SVGEGT. Trimming stripped 4 bases from V and 4 bases from J, with 16 bases between. The CDR3 coding sequence is TGTGCCAGCAGTTTCCCCGGACTCTGGGGCTATGGCTACACCTTC. Amino acids: CASSFPGLWGYGYTF.

The V gene is TRBV12-3 or TRBV12-4, the J gene TRBJ1-1; D gene uncertain. The CDR3 totals 12 residues. V was cut by 3 bases and J by 4 bases, with 6 bases left in between. This CDR3 reads CASSLTRTEAFF. CDR3 DNA: TGTGCCAGCAGTTTGACGCGCACTGAAGCTTTCTTT.

As DNA, the CDR3 is TGTGCCAGCAGTTTAAGGGGGCAAGGTGAAGCTTTCTTT. Encoded protein: CASSLRGQGEAFF. The V and J genes are TRBV12-3 or TRBV12-4 and TRBJ1-1, with 7 bases that match TRBD1. Losses at the gene ends were 2 bases for V and 7 bases for J; bases not matched to a gene: 4. The CDR3 length is 13 residues.

The chain couples TRBV7-2 to TRBJ2-7; D not resolved. Germline V gene lookup returns CDR1 SGHTA and CDR2 FQGNSA. Trimming removed 6 bases from V and 3 bases from J, with 12 bases in between. This CDR3 is built from 13 residues. The DNA of the CDR3 is TGTGCCAGCAGGCCAGCGACCAGCTACGAGCAGTACTTC. Protein sequence: CASRPATSYEQYF. The variable domain in full, with the rest retrieved from reference TRBV7-2 and TRBJ2-7, is GAGVSQSPSNKVTEKGKDVELRCDPISGHTALYWYRQSLGQGLEFLIYFQGNSAPDKSGLPSDRFSAERTGGSVSTLTIQRTQQEDSAVYLCASRPATSYEQYFGPGTRLTVT.

Ten or more counts support this clonotype. The rearrangement joins TRBV2 to TRBJ2-5, with D possibly matching TRBD1 (6 bases). V lost 1 base, J lost 5 bases, and 11 bases lay in between. The CDR3 is made up of 14 amino acids. Germline assignment: CDR1 SNHLY and CDR2 FYNNEI. In DNA form, the CDR3 reads TGTGCCAGCAGTGAAGACAGGGAGCGGGAGACCCAGTACTTC. It yields the protein CASSEDRERETQYF.

This clonotype was counted ten times or more. The chain couples TRBV10-2 to TRBJ2-3; 14 nucleotides agree with TRBD2. Germline V gene data show CDR1 as WSHSY and CDR2 as SAAADI. V lost 6 bases and J lost 3; bases outside the gene matches: 2. This CDR3 spans 15 amino acids. The CDR3 nucleotides read TGCGCCAGCAGGGGGACTAGCGGGAGAACAGATACGCAGTATTTT. Translating it yields CASRGTSGRTDTQYF.

This clonotype was recorded many times. The V call is TRBV6-1, the J call TRBJ2-7; 13 bases fit TRBD2. Unmatched junction bases numbered 13, after V lost 8 bases and J lost 9 bases. Per the germline V gene, CDR1 is MNHNS and CDR2 is SASEGT. CDR3 length: 15 amino acids. CDR3 protein: CASLELAGGGHGQYF. For the CDR3, the DNA is TGTGCCAGCCTAGAACTAGCGGGAGGGGGACACGGGCAGTACTTC.

Many counts were recorded for this clonotype. The chain links TRBV27 to TRBJ1-1; D gene unclear. Trimming took 2 bases from V and 1 from J, leaving 11 bases between them. The germline V gene encodes CDR1 MNHEY and CDR2 SMNVEV (reference sequence). The CDR3 loop spans 15 amino acids. DNA of the CDR3: TGTGCCAGCAGTTTAAGGGCGGGCAAGAACACTGAAGCTTTCTTT. Translation gives CASSLRAGKNTEAFF.

This clonotype was recorded at least ten times. The chain carries TRBV14 and TRBJ1-1, with D possibly being TRBD1 (6 bases). V gave up 1 base and J gave up 7 bases, with 10 bases separating them. The CDR3 is 13 amino acids. The V gene's germline CDR1 is SGHDN and CDR2 FVKESK. As DNA, the CDR3 is TGTGCCAGCAGCCAAGCCCTGACAGGTGAAGCTTTCTTT. It yields the protein CASSQALTGEAFF.

This clonotype was detected many times. The chain employs TRBV7-8 and TRBJ2-7; no reliable D call. The V gene lost 7 bases and the J gene lost 0 bases, with 7 bases spanning the gap. Germline-derived CDR1 and CDR2 are SGHVS and FQNEAQ. The CDR3 extends over 12 amino acids. The CDR3 region has the DNA TGTGCCAGCATGAGGAACTCCTACGAGCAGTACTTC. Translating it yields CASMRNSYEQYF.

This clonotype was seen at least ten times. The J gene is TRBJ2-5, the V gene TRBV29-1; no clear D gene. Per germline, CDR1 SQVTM and CDR2 ANQGSEA. The CDR3 has 10 amino acids. The V end was cut by 7 bases, the J end by 3 bases, with 6 bases between. The CDR3 DNA is TGCAGCGCCCGGGAAGAGACCCAGTACTTC. Amino acids: CSAREETQYF.

The J gene is TRBJ1-2, the V gene TRBV28; 8 nucleotides match TRBD1. The CDR3 runs to 15 residues. V was clipped by 2 bases and J by 14 bases; unmatched bases: 16. Germline lookup yields CDR1 MDHEN and CDR2 SYDVKM. The CDR3 reads CASSLGRGRIATETF. The CDR3 DNA reads as TGTGCCAGCAGTTTAGGCAGGGGGCGGATCGCTACTGAAACCTTC.

This clonotype was observed at least ten times. The rearrangement links TRBV30 to TRBJ2-5; 7 bases align to TRBD1. Germline CDR1 GTSNPN, CDR2 SVGIG (reference sequence). The CDR3 is made up of 14 amino acids. The J segment lost 6 bases and the V segment lost 1 base, leaving 8 bases of the junction unmatched. The CDR3 reads CAWSEVTGHQTQYF. The DNA for the CDR3 is TGTGCCTGGAGTGAGGTGACAGGGCACCAGACCCAGTACTTC.

In this sample, this clonotype turned up many times. The rearrangement links TRBV24-1 to TRBJ2-2; 7 positions match TRBD2. Germline lookup yields CDR1 KGHDR and CDR2 SFDVKD. The CDR3 runs to 17 residues. V lost 3 bases to trimming and J lost 5 bases; unmatched junction nucleotides: 11. This chain's CDR3 is CATSDAVTSVRTGELFF. The CDR3 nucleotides are TGTGCCACCAGTGATGCAGTTACTAGCGTTAGGACCGGGGAGCTGTTTTTT.

The rearrangement links TRBV4-1 to TRBJ1-2, with D tentatively TRBD1 (5 bases). From germline, CDR1 is MGHRA and CDR2 YSYEKL. V lost 0 bases and J 7 bases, leaving 18 bases between the germline ends. The CDR3 length is 16 residues. This CDR3 is CASSQEFSGTAFGYTF. The CDR3, as DNA: TGCGCCAGCAGCCAAGAATTCTCCGGGACCGCCTTTGGCTACACCTTC.

In this sample, this clonotype turned up many times. V is TRBV12-3 or TRBV12-4 and J is TRBJ1-5; maybe TRBD1 (5 bases). V was cut by 6 bases and J by 6 bases, with 12 bases left in between. This CDR3 has 13 residues. For the CDR3, the DNA is TGTGCCAGCAGCCCCGGGACCCCTCAGCCCCAGCATTTT. Translated, it gives CASSPGTPQPQHF.

This clonotype is a singleton in its sample. The genes are TRBV30 and TRBJ2-3; D is undetermined. The ends were cut back, 7 bases at V and 6 bases at J, with 23 bases in the middle. CDR3 length: 15 residues. CDR1 and CDR2 (germline): GTSNPN, SVGIG (reference sequence). CDR3 sequence (DNA): TGTGCCTTCCTCTCCGACACGAAATACCTGGATACGCAGTATTTT. It yields the protein CAFLSDTKYLDTQYF.

The table lists this clonotype with many counts. The chain combines TRBV13 with TRBJ2-2, with TRBD1 identical over 9 bases. The CDR3 covers 18 residues. Germline assignment: CDR1 PRHDT and CDR2 FYEKMQ (reference sequence). J gave up 2 bases and V 4 bases, and 11 bases lay outside the gene matches. The CDR3 region has the DNA TGTGCCAGCAGCTACGCGACCGGGACAGGGATTAACACCGGGGAGCTGTTTTTT. Amino acid sequence: CASSYATGTGINTGELFF.

Many counts were recorded for this clonotype. This rearrangement joins TRBV2 to TRBJ2-7; no firm D call. The CDR3 runs 11 residues. The V end lost 4 bases, the J end lost 2 bases, and 3 bases lay between the germline ends. CDR1 SNHLY and CDR2 FYNNEI come from the germline V gene. CDR3 nucleotides: TGTGCCAGCAGTGGGCCCTACGAGCAGTACTTC. Its protein product is CASSGPYEQYF.

The rearrangement uses TRBV27 and TRBJ2-4, with D perhaps matching TRBD1 or TRBD2 (5 bases each). The CDR3 contains 14 residues. V lost 5 bases and J 8 bases, leaving 16 bases between the germline ends. The germline CDR1 and CDR2 sequences are MNHEY and SMNVEV (reference sequence). CDR3: CASSPGARWDIQYF. In DNA, the CDR3 is TGTGCCAGCAGTCCCGGGGCCCGATGGGACATTCAGTACTTC.

As to this clonotype: A read error may be the cause here, since a much bigger clone is one base away. This rearrangement joins TRBV28 to TRBJ2-5; D may be TRBD2 (5 bases). The CDR3 contains 14 residues. Germline lookup yields CDR1 MDHEN and CDR2 SYDVKM. CDR3 loop: CASSFRGLQETLYF. The CDR3 DNA reads as TGTGCCAGCAGTTTTCGGGGTCTCCAAGAGACCCTGTACTTC.

This clonotype was counted many times. The V and J genes are TRBV7-9 and TRBJ1-1; D call uncertain. The CDR3 consists of 15 residues. Between the trimmed V and J ends, which lost 5 bases and 1 base, there was a span of 14 bases. Germline values: CDR1 SEHNR, CDR2 FQNEAQ (reference sequence). In DNA, the CDR3 is TGTGCCAGCAGCCGGACCCTCGGGTCGAACACTGAAGCTTTCTTT. It yields the protein CASSRTLGSNTEAFF. Full variable domain (rest looked up from reference TRBV7-9 and TRBJ1-1): DTGVSQNPRHKITKRGQNVTFRCDPISEHNRLYWYRQTLGQGPEFLTYFQNEAQLEKSRLLSDRFSAERPKGSFSTLEIQRTEQGDSAMYLCASSRTLGSNTEAFFGQGTRLTVV.

This clonotype was observed at least ten times. The chain uses TRBV11-1 and TRBJ2-7, with 8 bases that match TRBD1. With 7 bases clipped from V and 4 bases from J, the junction kept 18 bases outside the gene matches. Germline V gene data show CDR1 as SGHAT and CDR2 as FQDESV (reference sequence). The CDR3 has 17 amino acids. The CDR3 sequence is CASNHGQGDTSVYEQYF. The CDR3 DNA follows: TGTGCCAGCAACCACGGACAGGGCGATACGTCCGTGTACGAGCAGTACTTC.

At least ten counts were recorded for this clonotype. The chain uses TRBV10-3 and TRBJ2-7, with no clear D. The V and J ends lost 2 bases and 6 bases respectively, with 8 bases between them. The CDR3 is 12 residues long. Germline CDR1 is ENHRY and CDR2 is SYGVKD. CDR3: CAISETPGEQYF. DNA of the CDR3: TGTGCCATCAGTGAGACCCCCGGCGAGCAGTACTTC.

This clonotype occurred many times. V gene TRBV28 combines with J gene TRBJ1-6; D unresolved. The CDR3 sequence is 16 residues long. Germline values: CDR1 MDHEN, CDR2 SYDVKM. V lost 3 bases and J 0 bases, leaving 9 bases between the germline ends. CDR3 nucleotide sequence: TGTGCCAGCAGTTTCGAGGGCAGCTCCTATAATTCACCCCTCCACTTT. The encoded protein is CASSFEGSSYNSPLHF.

For this clonotype: A read error may account for a junction end that differs from germline. The chain has TRBV30 and TRBJ1-5; D is perhaps TRBD1 (6 bases). Germline V lookup: CDR1 GTSNPN, CDR2 SVGIG (reference sequence). CDR3 size: 15 residues. The CDR3 loop is CAWSGRVRGKQPQLF. CDR3 bases: TGTGCCTGGAGCGGTCGGGTCAGGGGTAAACAGCCCCAGCTTTTT. The full variable domain, rest sourced from reference TRBV30 and TRBJ1-5, is SQTIHQWPATLVQPVGSPLSLECTVEGTSNPNLYWYRQAAGRGLQLLFYSVGIGQISSEVPQNLSASRPQDRQFILSSKKLLLSDSGFYLCAWSGRVRGKQPQLFGDGTRLSIL.